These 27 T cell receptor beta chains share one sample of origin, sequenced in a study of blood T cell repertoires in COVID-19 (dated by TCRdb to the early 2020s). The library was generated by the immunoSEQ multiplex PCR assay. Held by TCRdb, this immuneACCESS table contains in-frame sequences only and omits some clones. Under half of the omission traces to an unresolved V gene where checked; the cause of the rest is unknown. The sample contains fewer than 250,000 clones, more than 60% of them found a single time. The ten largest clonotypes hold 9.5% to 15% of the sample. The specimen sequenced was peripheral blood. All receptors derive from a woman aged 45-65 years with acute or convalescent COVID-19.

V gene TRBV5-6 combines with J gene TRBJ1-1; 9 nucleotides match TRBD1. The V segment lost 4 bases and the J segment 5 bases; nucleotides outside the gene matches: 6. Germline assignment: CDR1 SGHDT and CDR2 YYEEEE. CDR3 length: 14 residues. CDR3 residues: CASSRDRAQTEAFF. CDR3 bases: TGTGCCAGCAGCCGGGACAGGGCGCAAACTGAAGCTTTCTTT. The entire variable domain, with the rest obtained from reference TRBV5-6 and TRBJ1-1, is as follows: DAGVTQSPTHLIKTRGQQVTLRCSPKSGHDTVSWYQQALGQGPQFIFQYYEEEERQRGNFPDRFSGHQFPNYSSELNVNALLLGDSALYLCASSRDRAQTEAFFGQGTRLTVV.

The DNA for the CDR3 is TGTGCCATCAAGAACGGGGGTGCTAGCTATGGCTACACCTTC. This gives the protein CAIKNGGASYGYTF. The rearrangement links TRBV2 to TRBJ1-2, with D possibly matching TRBD1 (5 bases). CDR1 and CDR2 (germline): SNHLY, FYNNEI. The length of the CDR3 is 14 residues. Trimming removed 10 bases from V and 4 bases from J, with 19 bases in between.

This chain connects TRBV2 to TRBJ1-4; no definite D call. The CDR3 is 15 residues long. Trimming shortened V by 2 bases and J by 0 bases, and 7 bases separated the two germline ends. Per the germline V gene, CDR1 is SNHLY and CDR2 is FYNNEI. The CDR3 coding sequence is TGTGCCAGCAGTGAAAACCGGGCAACTAATGAAAAACTGTTTTTT. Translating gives CASSENRATNEKLFF.

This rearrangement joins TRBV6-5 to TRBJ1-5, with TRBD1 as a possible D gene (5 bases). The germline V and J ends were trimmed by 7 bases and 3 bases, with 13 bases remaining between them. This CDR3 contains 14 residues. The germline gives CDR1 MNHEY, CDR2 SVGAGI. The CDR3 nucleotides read TGTGCCAGCATCCGGGCAGGGTCCAATCAGCCCCAGCATTTT. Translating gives CASIRAGSNQPQHF.

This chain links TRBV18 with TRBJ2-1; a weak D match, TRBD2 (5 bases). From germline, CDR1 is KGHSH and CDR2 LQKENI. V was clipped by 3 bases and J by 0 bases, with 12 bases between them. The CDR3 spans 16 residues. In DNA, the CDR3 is TGTGCCAGCTCACCTAATAGCGCAAGCTCCTACAATGAGCAGTTCTTC. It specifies CASSPNSASSYNEQFF.

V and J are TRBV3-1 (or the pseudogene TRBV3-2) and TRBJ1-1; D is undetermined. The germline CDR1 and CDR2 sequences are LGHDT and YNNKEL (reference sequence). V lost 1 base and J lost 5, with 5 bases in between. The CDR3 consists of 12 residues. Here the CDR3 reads CASSQAQTEAFF. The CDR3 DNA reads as TGTGCCAGCAGCCAAGCACAGACTGAAGCTTTCTTT.

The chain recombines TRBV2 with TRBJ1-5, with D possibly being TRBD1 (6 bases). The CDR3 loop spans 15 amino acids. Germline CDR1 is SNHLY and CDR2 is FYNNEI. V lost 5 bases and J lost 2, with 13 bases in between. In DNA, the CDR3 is TGTGCCAGCAGTTATCTGGACAGCGGCAATCAGCCCCAGCATTTT. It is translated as CASSYLDSGNQPQHF.

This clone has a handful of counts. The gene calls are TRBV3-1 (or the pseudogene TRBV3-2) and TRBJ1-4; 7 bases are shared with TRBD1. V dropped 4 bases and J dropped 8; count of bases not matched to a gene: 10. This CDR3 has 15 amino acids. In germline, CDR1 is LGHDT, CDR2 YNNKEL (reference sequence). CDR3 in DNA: TGTGCCAGCAGCCGCCAGGGGGACGGGGGCGAAAAACTGTTTTTT. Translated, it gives CASSRQGDGGEKLFF.

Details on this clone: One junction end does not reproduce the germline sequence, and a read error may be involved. The chain's CDR3 is CASSYSGGSDTAKGDF. The CDR3 nucleotides are TGTGCCAGCAGTTACTCAGGCGGGTCGGATACAGCGAAGGGGGACTTC. The chain uses TRBV6-6 and TRBJ2-7; possible D gene TRBD1, 6 bases. CDR3 length: 16 residues. Germline V gene data show CDR1 as MNHNY and CDR2 as SVGAGI (reference sequence).

CDR3 DNA: TGTGCCAGCTCACCACCTCTTACACGTTTACCTGAGCAGTTCTTC. Protein sequence: CASSPPLTRLPEQFF. The V gene is TRBV18, the J gene TRBJ2-1, with D unclear. Per the germline V gene, CDR1 is KGHSH and CDR2 is LQKENI. The CDR3 runs to 15 residues. Trimming stripped 0 bases from V and 9 bases from J, with 15 bases between.

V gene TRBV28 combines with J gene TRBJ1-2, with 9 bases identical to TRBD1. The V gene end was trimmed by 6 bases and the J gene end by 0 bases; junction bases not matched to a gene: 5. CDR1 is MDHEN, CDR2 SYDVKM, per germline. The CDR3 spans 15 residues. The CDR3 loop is CASRDWTGANYGYTF. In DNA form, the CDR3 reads TGTGCCAGCAGAGATTGGACAGGGGCTAACTATGGCTACACCTTC.

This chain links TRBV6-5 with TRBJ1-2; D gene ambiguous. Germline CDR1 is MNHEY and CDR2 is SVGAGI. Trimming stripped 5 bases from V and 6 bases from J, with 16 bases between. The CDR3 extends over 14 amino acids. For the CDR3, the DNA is TGTGCCAGCAGTACTTCAAGGATGGCGGATGGCTACACCTTC. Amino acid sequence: CASSTSRMADGYTF.

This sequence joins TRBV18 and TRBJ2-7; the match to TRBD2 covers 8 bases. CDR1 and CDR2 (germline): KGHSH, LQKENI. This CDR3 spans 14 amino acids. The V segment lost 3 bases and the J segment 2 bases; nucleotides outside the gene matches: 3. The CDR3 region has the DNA TGTGCCAGCTCACCTCCGGGACTAGCCTACGAGCAGTACTTC. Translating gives CASSPPGLAYEQYF.

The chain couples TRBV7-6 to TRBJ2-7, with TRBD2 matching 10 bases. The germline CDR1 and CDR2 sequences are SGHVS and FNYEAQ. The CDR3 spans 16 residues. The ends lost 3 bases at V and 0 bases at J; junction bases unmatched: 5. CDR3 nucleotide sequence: TGTGCCAGCAGCTTGAACGTAGCGGGAGGCTCCTACGAGCAGTACTTC. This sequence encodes CASSLNVAGGSYEQYF. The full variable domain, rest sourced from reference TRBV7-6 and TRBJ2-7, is GAGVSQSPRYKVTKRGQDVALRCDPISGHVSLYWYRQALGQGPEFLTYFNYEAQQDKSGLPNDRFSAERPEGSISTLTIQRTEQRDSAMYRCASSLNVAGGSYEQYFGPGTRLTVT.

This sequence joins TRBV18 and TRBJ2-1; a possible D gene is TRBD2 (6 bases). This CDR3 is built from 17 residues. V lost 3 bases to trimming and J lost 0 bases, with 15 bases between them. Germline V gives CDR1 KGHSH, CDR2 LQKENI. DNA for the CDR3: TGTGCCAGCTCACCCGTGCTAGCGAAAAGCTCCTACAATGAGCAGTTCTTC. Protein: CASSPVLAKSSYNEQFF.

The CDR3 here is CASSSRSGEQYF. For the CDR3, the DNA is TGTGCCAGTAGTTCCCGGTCGGGGGAGCAGTACTTC. The V call is TRBV19, the J call TRBJ2-7; tentatively, D is TRBD2 (5 bases). CDR1 is LNHDA and CDR2 is SQIVND in the germline V gene (reference sequence). This CDR3 spans 12 amino acids. V shed 5 bases and J shed 7 bases, with 12 bases lying between them.

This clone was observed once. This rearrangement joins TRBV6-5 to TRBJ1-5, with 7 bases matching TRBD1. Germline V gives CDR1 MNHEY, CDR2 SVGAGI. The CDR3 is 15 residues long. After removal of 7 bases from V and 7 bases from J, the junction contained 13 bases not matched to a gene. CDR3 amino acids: CASTAGRGTVQPQHF. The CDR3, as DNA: TGTGCCAGCACCGCCGGTAGGGGGACAGTACAGCCCCAGCATTTT.

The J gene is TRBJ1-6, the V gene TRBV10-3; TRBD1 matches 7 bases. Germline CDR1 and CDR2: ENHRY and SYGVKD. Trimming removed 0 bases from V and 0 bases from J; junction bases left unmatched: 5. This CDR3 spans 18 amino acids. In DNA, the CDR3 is TGTGCCATCAGTGAGTCGAGGTCAGGGGGCTCCTATAATTCACCCCTCCACTTT. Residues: CAISESRSGGSYNSPLHF.

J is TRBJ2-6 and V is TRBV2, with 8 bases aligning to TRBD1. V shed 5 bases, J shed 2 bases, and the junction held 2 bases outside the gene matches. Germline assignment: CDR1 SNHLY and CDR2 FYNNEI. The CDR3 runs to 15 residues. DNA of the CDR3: TGTGCCAGCAGTTTACAGGGGGCTGGGGCCAACGTCCTGACTTTC. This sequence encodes CASSLQGAGANVLTF.

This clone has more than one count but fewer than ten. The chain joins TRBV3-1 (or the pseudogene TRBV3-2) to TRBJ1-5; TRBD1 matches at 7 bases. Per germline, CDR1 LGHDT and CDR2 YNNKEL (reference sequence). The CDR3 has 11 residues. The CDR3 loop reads CAVRGHQPQHF. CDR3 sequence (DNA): TGTGCGGTTAGGGGGCATCAGCCCCAGCATTTT.

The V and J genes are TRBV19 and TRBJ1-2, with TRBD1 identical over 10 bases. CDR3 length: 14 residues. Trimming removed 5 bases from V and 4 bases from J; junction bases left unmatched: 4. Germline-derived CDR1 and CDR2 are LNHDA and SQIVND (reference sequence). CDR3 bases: TGTGCCAGTAGTGTGGGACAGGGGTTCTATGGCTACACCTTC. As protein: CASSVGQGFYGYTF.

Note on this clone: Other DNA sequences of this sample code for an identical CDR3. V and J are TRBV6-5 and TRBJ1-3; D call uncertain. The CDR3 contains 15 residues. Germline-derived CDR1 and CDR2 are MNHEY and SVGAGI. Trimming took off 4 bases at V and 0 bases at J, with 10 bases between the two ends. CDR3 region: CASSSQRSSGNTIYF. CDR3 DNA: TGTGCCAGCAGTTCCCAAAGGAGCTCTGGAAACACCATATATTTT.

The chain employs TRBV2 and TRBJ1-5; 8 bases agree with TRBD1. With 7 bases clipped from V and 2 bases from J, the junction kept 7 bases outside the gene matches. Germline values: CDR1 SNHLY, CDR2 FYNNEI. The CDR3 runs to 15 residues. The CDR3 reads CASNVGQVGNQPQHF. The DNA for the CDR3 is TGTGCCAGCAATGTGGGACAGGTAGGCAATCAGCCCCAGCATTTT.

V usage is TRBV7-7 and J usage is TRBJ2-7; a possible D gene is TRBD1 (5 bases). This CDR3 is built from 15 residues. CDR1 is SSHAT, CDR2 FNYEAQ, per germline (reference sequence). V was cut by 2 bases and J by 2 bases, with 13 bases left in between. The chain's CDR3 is CASSLRADSTYEQYF. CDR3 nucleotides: TGTGCCAGCAGCTTACGGGCAGACAGTACCTACGAGCAGTACTTC. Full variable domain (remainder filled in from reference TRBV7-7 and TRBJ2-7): GAGVSQSPRYKVTKRGQDVTLRCDPISSHATLYWYQQALGQGPEFLTYFNYEAQPDKSGLPSDRFSAERPEGSISTLTIQRTEQRDSAMYRCASSLRADSTYEQYFGPGTRLTVT.

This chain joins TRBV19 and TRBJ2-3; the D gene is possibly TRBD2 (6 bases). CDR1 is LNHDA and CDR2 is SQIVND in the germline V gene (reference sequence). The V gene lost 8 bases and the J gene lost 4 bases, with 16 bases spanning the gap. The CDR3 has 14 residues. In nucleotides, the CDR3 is TGTGCCAGTGCGGCTGGCAGGGAGGCAGATACGCAGTATTTT. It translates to CASAAGREADTQYF.

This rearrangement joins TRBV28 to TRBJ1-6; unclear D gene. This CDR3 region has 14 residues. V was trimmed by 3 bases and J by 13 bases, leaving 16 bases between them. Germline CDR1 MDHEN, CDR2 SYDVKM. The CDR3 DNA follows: TGTGCCAGCAGTTTTGCCGGGAGCCGTCCGCCCCTCCACTTT. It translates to CASSFAGSRPPLHF. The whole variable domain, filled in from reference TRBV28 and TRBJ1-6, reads DVKVTQSSRYLVKRTGEKVFLECVQDMDHENMFWYRQDPGLGLRLIYFSYDVKMKEKGDIPEGYSVSREKKERFSLILESASTNQTSMYLCASSFAGSRPPLHFGNGTRLTVT.

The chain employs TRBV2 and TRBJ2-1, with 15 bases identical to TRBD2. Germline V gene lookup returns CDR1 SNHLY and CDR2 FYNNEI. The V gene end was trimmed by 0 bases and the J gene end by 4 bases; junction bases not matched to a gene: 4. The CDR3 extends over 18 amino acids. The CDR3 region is CASSEAGLAGGPYNEQFF. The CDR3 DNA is TGTGCCAGCAGTGAAGCCGGACTAGCGGGAGGGCCTTACAATGAGCAGTTCTTC.